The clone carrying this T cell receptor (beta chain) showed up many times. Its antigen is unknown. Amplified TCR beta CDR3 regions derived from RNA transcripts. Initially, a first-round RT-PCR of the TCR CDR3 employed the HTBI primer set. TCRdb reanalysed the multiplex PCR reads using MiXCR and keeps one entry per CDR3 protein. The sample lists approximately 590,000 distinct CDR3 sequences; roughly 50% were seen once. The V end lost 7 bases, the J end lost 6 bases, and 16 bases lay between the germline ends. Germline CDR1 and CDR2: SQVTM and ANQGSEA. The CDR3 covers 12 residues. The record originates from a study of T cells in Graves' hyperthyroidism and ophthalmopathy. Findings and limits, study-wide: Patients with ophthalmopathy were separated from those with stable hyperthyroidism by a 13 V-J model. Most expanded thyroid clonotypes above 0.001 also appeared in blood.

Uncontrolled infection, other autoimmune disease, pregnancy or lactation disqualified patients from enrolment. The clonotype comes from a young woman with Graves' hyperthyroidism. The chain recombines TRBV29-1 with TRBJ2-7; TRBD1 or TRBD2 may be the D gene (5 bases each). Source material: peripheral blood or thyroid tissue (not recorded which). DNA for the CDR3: TGCAGCGCCAGGGCACTAGGGAGCGAGCAGTACTTC. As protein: CSARALGSEQYF.